These 25 T cell receptor beta chains were sequenced from one sample in a study of blood T cell repertoires in COVID-19. Profiling relied on immunoSEQ multiplex PCR, and the TCRdb table lists in-frame clones only, not all of them. The sample gives roughly 69,000 clones, 90% of which show up once; approximately 5.3% is in the top ten. The sequenced sample was peripheral blood. The source of these receptors is a middle-aged man with acute or convalescent COVID-19.

This chain links TRBV24-1 with TRBJ2-1; D gene uncertain. Germline V gene data show CDR1 as KGHDR and CDR2 as SFDVKD. CDR3 length: 13 amino acids. Trimming removed 3 bases at V and 7 bases at J, with 9 bases between. CDR3 DNA sequence: TGTGCCACCAGTGATGCGGTGGGTAATGAGCAGTTCTTC. This encodes CATSDAVGNEQFF.

This clone has just one count. The chain links TRBV7-2 to TRBJ1-2; 8 nucleotides line up with TRBD1. This CDR3 is 15 amino acids long. Germline V gene lookup returns CDR1 SGHTA and CDR2 FQGNSA. Germline trimming cut 5 bases from V and 4 bases from J; bases unmatched to any gene: 9. CDR3 protein: CASSPDPDRAYGYTF. The CDR3, as DNA: TGTGCCAGCAGCCCAGACCCGGACAGGGCCTATGGCTACACCTTC.

V usage is TRBV9 and J usage is TRBJ1-1; D unclear. Germline V gene lookup returns CDR1 SGDLS and CDR2 YYNGEE. The V gene lost 4 bases and the J gene lost 7 bases, with 8 bases spanning the gap. This CDR3 contains 11 residues. For the CDR3, the DNA is TGTGCCAGCAGCCGGGGTGGTGAAGCTTTCTTT. Its protein is CASSRGGEAFF.

The gene calls are TRBV6-1 and TRBJ1-1, with TRBD1 matching 8 bases. The V gene end was trimmed by 3 bases and the J gene end by 0 bases; junction bases not matched to a gene: 9. Germline V gene data show CDR1 as MNHNS and CDR2 as SASEGT. The CDR3 covers 17 residues. CDR3 nucleotides: TGTGCCAGCAGTGAGCCCCAGGGGGCGGCCATGAACACTGAAGCTTTCTTT. This sequence encodes CASSEPQGAAMNTEAFF.

This clone was seen more than once but under ten times. This chain uses TRBV24-1 with TRBJ2-2; a possible D gene is TRBD2 (5 bases). The germline V and J ends were trimmed by 6 bases and 5 bases, with 12 bases remaining between them. Germline-derived CDR1 and CDR2 are KGHDR and SFDVKD. This CDR3 spans 14 amino acids. The CDR3 sequence is CATSSGDWTGELFF. The CDR3 DNA reads TGTGCCACCAGTTCCGGGGATTGGACCGGGGAGCTGTTTTTT.

This clone was detected once. The chain uses TRBV18 and TRBJ2-7, with D possibly being TRBD1 (6 bases). This CDR3 has 12 amino acids. Germline lookup yields CDR1 KGHSH and CDR2 LQKENI. Between the trimmed V and J ends, which lost 3 bases and 5 bases, there was a span of 8 bases. CDR3 sequence reads: CASSPRGNEQYF. In nucleotides, the CDR3 is TGTGCCAGCTCACCGAGGGGGAACGAGCAGTACTTC.

The chain couples TRBV24-1 to TRBJ2-2; the D is unclear. Trimming left V 0 bases short and J 0 bases short, with 7 bases between. CDR3 length: 16 residues. Germline lookup yields CDR1 KGHDR and CDR2 SFDVKD. CDR3 DNA sequence: TGTGCCACCAGTGATTTGGGCGACACGAACACCGGGGAGCTGTTTTTT. It yields the protein CATSDLGDTNTGELFF.

The chain employs TRBV27 and TRBJ2-7, with 12 bases matching TRBD2. CDR3 size: 15 residues. Germline CDR1 MNHEY, CDR2 SMNVEV (reference sequence). With 6 bases clipped from V and 5 bases from J, the junction kept 8 bases outside the gene matches. The CDR3 DNA reads TGTGCCAGCAGCAGACTAGCGGGAGCAAAAAACGAGCAGTACTTC. As protein: CASSRLAGAKNEQYF.

The chain couples TRBV3-1 (or the pseudogene TRBV3-2) to TRBJ1-1; possible D gene TRBD1, 5 bases. Trimming stripped 1 base from V and 5 bases from J, with 14 bases between. Germline CDR1 reads LGHDT; CDR2 reads YNNKEL (reference sequence). CDR3 length equals 15 residues. In DNA, the CDR3 is TGTGCCAGCAGCCAAGGTAGTGCACAGGCTACTGAAGCTTTCTTT. Residues: CASSQGSAQATEAFF.

A single count supports this clone. The V and J genes are TRBV2 and TRBJ2-5, with TRBD2 identical over 9 bases. CDR1 is SNHLY and CDR2 is FYNNEI in the germline V gene. V shed 2 bases, J shed 4 bases, and the junction held 14 bases outside the gene matches. The CDR3 sequence is 18 residues long. DNA for the CDR3: TGTGCCAGCAGTGAATCGGGCCTAGCGGGAATTAGAAGAGAGACCCAGTACTTC. It is translated as CASSESGLAGIRRETQYF.

The chain has TRBV5-4 and TRBJ2-7; D is unclear. The V gene lost 0 bases and the J gene lost 0 bases, with 7 bases spanning the gap. The germline CDR1 and CDR2 sequences are SGHNT and YYREEE (reference sequence). The CDR3 has 14 residues. CDR3 nucleotide sequence: TGTGCCAGCAGCTTGGACGGTAACTCCTACGAGCAGTACTTC. Its protein product is CASSLDGNSYEQYF.

The V call is TRBV18, the J call TRBJ2-7, with 7 bases identical to TRBD2. V was clipped by 3 bases and J by 6 bases; unmatched bases: 11. The CDR3 extends over 15 amino acids. CDR1 is KGHSH, CDR2 LQKENI, per germline. The CDR3 loop reads CASSPRVTQRGEQYF. The CDR3 coding sequence is TGTGCCAGCTCACCCCGGGTGACCCAGCGGGGCGAGCAGTACTTC.

This sequence joins TRBV6-5 and TRBJ2-2; D possibly corresponds to TRBD1 (6 bases). The CDR3 consists of 13 residues. The ends were cut back, 7 bases at V and 7 bases at J, with 13 bases in the middle. Germline V gene sequence: CDR1 MNHEY, CDR2 SVGAGI. CDR3 loop: CASNLQGDGELFF. The CDR3 region has the DNA TGTGCCAGCAATCTACAGGGCGACGGGGAGCTGTTTTTT.

The rearrangement uses TRBV19 and TRBJ1-3; no reliable D call. The V gene's germline CDR1 is LNHDA and CDR2 SQIVND (reference sequence). The CDR3 is 18 amino acids. Deletions cut 6 bases from V and 3 bases from J, with 24 bases between. CDR3 DNA: TGTGCCAGTAGCGCACTCCCCCAAAACGGGGTCCTTGGAAACACCATATATTTT. It specifies CASSALPQNGVLGNTIYF.

The CDR3, as DNA: TGCGCCAGCAGTCGAGGGACAGGGGCCGTATATAGCACAGATACGCAGTATTTT. It yields the protein CASSRGTGAVYSTDTQYF. The chain couples TRBV5-1 to TRBJ2-3, with 10 bases aligning to TRBD1. After removal of 5 bases from V and 0 bases from J, the junction contained 12 bases not matched to a gene. The germline CDR1 and CDR2 sequences are SGHRS and YFSETQ. The CDR3 length is 18 residues.

This clone was recorded a few times. CDR3 in DNA: TGTGCCCCCACACGCTCACCCCTCCACTTT. It yields the protein CAPTRSPLHF. The gene calls are TRBV30 and TRBJ1-6; D gene ambiguous. Trimming stripped 8 bases from V and 10 bases from J, with 9 bases between. This CDR3 has 10 residues. CDR1 and CDR2 from the germline V gene are GTSNPN and SVGIG (reference sequence).

V gene TRBV28 combines with J gene TRBJ2-7; 7 bases agree with TRBD2. This CDR3 has 15 residues. Per germline, CDR1 MDHEN and CDR2 SYDVKM. Trimming took 6 bases from V and 2 from J; bases not matched to a gene: 10. CDR3 coding DNA: TGTGCCAGCAGGGGAAAGACTAGCAGTCCCTACGAGCAGTACTTC. Protein product: CASRGKTSSPYEQYF.

The chain uses TRBV7-2 and TRBJ1-1; D is ambiguous. The V end lost 7 bases, the J end lost 5 bases, and 11 bases lay between the germline ends. Germline V gene data show CDR1 as SGHTA and CDR2 as FQGNSA. The CDR3 extends over 12 amino acids. This chain's CDR3 is CASTFRGTEAFF. Here the CDR3 DNA reads TGTGCCAGCACTTTTCGAGGAACTGAAGCTTTCTTT. Supplemented by reference TRBV7-2 and TRBJ1-1, the full variable domain reads GAGVSQSPSNKVTEKGKDVELRCDPISGHTALYWYRQSLGQGLEFLIYFQGNSAPDKSGLPSDRFSAERTGGSVSTLTIQRTQQEDSAVYLCASTFRGTEAFFGQGTRLTVV.

The V and J genes are TRBV9 and TRBJ1-2; TRBD1 is a possible D gene (5 bases). Trimming took 0 bases from V and 1 from J, leaving 10 bases between them. The CDR3 consists of 15 residues. CDR1 SGDLS and CDR2 YYNGEE come from the germline V gene. The CDR3: CASSVEGGDNYGYTF. The CDR3 coding sequence is TGTGCCAGCAGCGTAGAGGGAGGGGATAACTATGGCTACACCTTC.

This sequence joins TRBV9 and TRBJ2-7; possible D gene TRBD1, 6 bases. The V end lost 6 bases, the J end lost 2 bases, and 15 bases lay between the germline ends. In germline, CDR1 is SGDLS, CDR2 YYNGEE. CDR3 length: 14 amino acids. CDR3 sequence reads: CASTSGHEAYEQYF. CDR3 in DNA: TGTGCCAGCACCTCGGGACATGAAGCCTACGAGCAGTACTTC.

This chain joins TRBV7-2 and TRBJ2-7, with 7 bases aligning to TRBD1. CDR3 length: 15 amino acids. The trim removed 5 bases at V and 9 bases at J, leaving 16 bases unmatched. Germline CDR1 reads SGHTA; CDR2 reads FQGNSA. The CDR3 loop is CASSRDSRQPERQYF. CDR3 nucleotide sequence: TGTGCCAGCAGCCGGGACAGCCGGCAGCCCGAGCGGCAGTACTTC.

The chain links TRBV7-7 to TRBJ2-2, with D hard to call. This CDR3 comprises 12 residues. Trimming cost V 5 bases and J 6 bases, with 7 bases left between them. Germline values: CDR1 SSHAT, CDR2 FNYEAQ (reference sequence). DNA of the CDR3: TGTGCCAGCAGCGTAAGCCCCGGGGAGCTGTTTTTT. Translation: CASSVSPGELFF.

The chain recombines TRBV18 with TRBJ2-7, with 9 bases fitting TRBD1. Trimming at V came to 3 bases and at J to 0 bases, leaving 3 bases not matched to a gene. This CDR3 comprises 15 residues. In germline, CDR1 is KGHSH, CDR2 LQKENI. CDR3 sequence: CASSPGTGFSYEQYF. The CDR3 DNA follows: TGTGCCAGCTCACCCGGGACAGGGTTCTCCTACGAGCAGTACTTC.

This clone was detected only a few times. The chain uses TRBV11-2 and TRBJ2-4; D unresolved. The V end was cut by 5 bases, the J end by 0 bases, with 11 bases between. CDR3 length: 15 amino acids. Looked up from germline, CDR1 is SGHAT and CDR2 is FQNNGV. The CDR3 sequence is CASSLPVLAKNIQYF. Written as DNA, the CDR3 is TGTGCCAGCAGCCTCCCCGTATTAGCCAAAAACATTCAGTACTTC. The full variable domain, with the rest looked up from reference TRBV11-2 and TRBJ2-4, is EAGVAQSPRYKIIEKRQSVAFWCNPISGHATLYWYQQILGQGPKLLIQFQNNGVVDDSQLPKDRFSAERLKGVDSTLKIQPAKLEDSAVYLCASSLPVLAKNIQYFGAGTRLSVL.

This chain connects TRBV5-6 to TRBJ1-3; TRBD1 matches at 7 bases. Germline V gene sequence: CDR1 SGHDT, CDR2 YYEEEE. The CDR3 covers 14 residues. Trimming cost V 4 bases and J 1 base; bases outside gene matches: 2. The DNA of the CDR3 is TGTGCCAGCAGCCCGGACAGGTCTGGAAACACCATATATTTT. As protein: CASSPDRSGNTIYF. Combining the CDR3 with reference TRBV5-6 and TRBJ1-3 gives the whole variable domain DAGVTQSPTHLIKTRGQQVTLRCSPKSGHDTVSWYQQALGQGPQFIFQYYEEEERQRGNFPDRFSGHQFPNYSSELNVNALLLGDSALYLCASSPDRSGNTIYFGEGSWLTVV.